The rows below give T cell receptor beta chains drawn from one sample of a study of PD-1 blockade in classical Hodgkin lymphoma. Clones were read by immunoSEQ multiplex PCR, and TCRdb kept only the in-frame ones, dropping some. The sample has roughly 20,000 clones; approximately 76% are singletons. Sample: peripheral blood mononuclear cells (PBMCs), taken before the fourth cycle of nivolumab. The receptor source for this set is a human donor with classical Hodgkin lymphoma. The CDR3 runs from the conserved cysteine through the conserved F or W. Each record gives: CDR3 protein, V gene, D gene. A D gene is named only where the DNA matches it firmly.

CDR3: CASSPGQFNYGYTF; V: TRBV18; D: -
CDR3: CASSLSAISNQPQHF; V: TRBV6-6; D: -
CDR3: CSAMRGDTQYF; V: TRBV20-1; D: -
CDR3: CASSHGTGLLNTEAFF; V: TRBV14; D: TRBD1
CDR3: CAWSVKRRDSTDTQYF; V: TRBV30; D: -
CDR3: CAWSLQANEQFF; V: TRBV30; D: -
CDR3: CSGDDRGGVGYTF; V: TRBV29-1; D: TRBD1
CDR3: CASSPTKGNYEQYF; V: TRBV18; D: -
CDR3: CAYQRDLKETQYF; V: TRBV30; D: -
CDR3: CASSPRARQGYGYTF; V: TRBV28; D: -
CDR3: CASSKTVRESSYEQYF; V: TRBV21-1; D: -
CDR3: CASTRLYSNQPQHF; V: TRBV19; D: -
CDR3: CASSSAGTRETQYF; V: TRBV28; D: -